This TCR beta chain was identified in a study of T-cell memory formation after mild COVID-19. Study results and limitations: Pre-infection memory held some responding clones, suggesting pre-existing cross-reactive T cells responded. Balance between CD4 and CD8 was seen in clones contracting day 15 to 85, and a CD4+ lean was seen in later expanders. Whether day 37 second-wave clones are SARS-CoV-2-specific was not confirmed. Clones that contracted clustered mainly in CM and EM if CD4+ and in EMRA if CD8+.

V lost 1 base, J lost 5 bases, and 16 bases lay in between. The CDR3 has 16 amino acids. Germline V gene lookup returns CDR1 SGHTA and CDR2 FQGNSA. TCRdb redid the calling of the 5' RACE reads with MiXCR, one entry per CDR3 protein. The sample contains roughly 610,000 distinct CDR3 sequences, 17% of which appear only once. In this sample, this clonotype turned up a few times. Its antigen is not known. The TCR comes from an adult woman who had mild COVID-19 (a few samples of this study predate the infection). Cell type and time point are not known. This rearrangement joins TRBV7-2 to TRBJ2-3; D possibly corresponds to TRBD2 (6 bases). The material sequenced was PBMCs or a T cell subset sorted from them (not recorded which). The CDR3 sequence: CASSLVPGSVGDTQYF. CDR3 bases: TGTGCCAGCAGCTTAGTCCCCGGGAGTGTCGGAGATACGCAGTATTTT.